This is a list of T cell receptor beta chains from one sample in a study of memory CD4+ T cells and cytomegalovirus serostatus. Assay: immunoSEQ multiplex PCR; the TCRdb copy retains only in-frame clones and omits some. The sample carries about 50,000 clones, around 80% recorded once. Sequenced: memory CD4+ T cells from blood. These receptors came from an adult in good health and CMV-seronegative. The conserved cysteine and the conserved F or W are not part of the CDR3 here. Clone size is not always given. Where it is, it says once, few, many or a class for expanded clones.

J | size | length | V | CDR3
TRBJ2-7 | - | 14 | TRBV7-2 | ASSLGRQGGLGEQY
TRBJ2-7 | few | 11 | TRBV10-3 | AITSDISYEQY
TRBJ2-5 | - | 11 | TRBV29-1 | SVDPSGMETQY
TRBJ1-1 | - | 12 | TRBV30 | AWSGQGISTEAF
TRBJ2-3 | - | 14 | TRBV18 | ASSPRLAGLSDTQY
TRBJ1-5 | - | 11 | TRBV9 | ASSVDQYQPQH
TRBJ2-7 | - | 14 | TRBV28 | ASRTRDLIRSYEQY
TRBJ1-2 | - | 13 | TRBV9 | ASSVTDRGDYGYT
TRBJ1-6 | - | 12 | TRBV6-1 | ASRAGLLGSPLH
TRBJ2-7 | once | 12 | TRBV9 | ASSPSIGIYEQY
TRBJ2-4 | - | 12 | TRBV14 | ASSQDLAKNIQY
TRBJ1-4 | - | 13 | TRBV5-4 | ASSFAGTQGEKLF
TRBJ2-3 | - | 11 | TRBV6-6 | AARGRAADTQY
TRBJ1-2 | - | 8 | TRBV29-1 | SVDGYGYT
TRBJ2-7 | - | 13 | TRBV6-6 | ASKGLAGSSYEQY
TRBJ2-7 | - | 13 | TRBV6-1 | ASTPGGAGEDEQY
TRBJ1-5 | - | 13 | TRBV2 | ASSEKGISNQPQH
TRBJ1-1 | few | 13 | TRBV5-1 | ASSRTSGDSTEAF
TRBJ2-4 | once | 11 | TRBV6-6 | ASTYGGANIQY
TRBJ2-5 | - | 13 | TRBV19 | ASNTGGLRQETQY
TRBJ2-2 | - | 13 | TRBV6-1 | ASQGNRGTTGELF
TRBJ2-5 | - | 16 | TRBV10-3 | AISESNLGTAVQETQY
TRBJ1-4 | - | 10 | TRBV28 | ASRAREPKLF
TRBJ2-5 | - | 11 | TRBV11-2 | ASSFEGYETQY
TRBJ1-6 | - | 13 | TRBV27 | ASSSSTGGVSPLH
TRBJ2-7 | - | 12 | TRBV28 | ASSLSGRAYEQY
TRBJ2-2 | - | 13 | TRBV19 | ASSTRRGGTGELF